These 10 T cell receptor beta chains came from one sample sequenced in a study of shared clonotypes between healthy human individuals. Only in-frame clones appear in the TCRdb table, and some are missing; sequencing was by immunoSEQ multiplex PCR. Of some 2,000,000 clones in the sample, 90% to 97% are singletons; the top ten hold 0.1% to 0.15%. Sequenced material: naive CD4+ T cells sorted from blood. Regarding subset: CD45RA+ positively selected. Receptor source: a man aged 18 to 35 in good health.

The count of this clone is one. The chain employs TRBV6-1 and TRBJ1-3; D unclear. CDR3 length equals 13 residues. Trimming removed 11 bases at V and 3 bases at J, with 14 bases between. Germline CDR1 MNHNS, CDR2 SASEGT. The CDR3 region has the DNA TGTGCCTCGGCAGTCGAGAATGGAAACACCATATATTTT. The encoded protein is CASAVENGNTIYF.

This clone has just one count. The same CDR3 is also encoded by other DNA sequences in this sample. The CDR3 nucleotides read TGCGCCAGCAGCTTAGGGGACGGTAATTCACCCCTCCACTTT. This codes for CASSLGDGNSPLHF. J is TRBJ1-6 and V is TRBV5-1; D might be TRBD1 (5 bases). The germline V gene has CDR1 SGHRS and CDR2 YFSETQ. The V end lost 2 bases, the J end lost 6 bases, and 9 bases lay between the germline ends. The CDR3 is made up of 14 amino acids.

With regard to this clone: This CDR3 is also generated by other DNA sequences in the sample. This chain uses TRBV28 with TRBJ2-7; D might be TRBD1 (6 bases). Germline-derived CDR1 and CDR2 are MDHEN and SYDVKM. The CDR3 spans 14 residues. V was pared by 2 bases and J by 2 bases, with 10 bases between. Written as DNA, the CDR3 is TGTGCCAGCAGTTTACAGGGGAGCCCCTACGAGCAGTACTTC. Encoded protein: CASSLQGSPYEQYF.

The J gene is TRBJ2-5, the V gene TRBV29-1; TRBD1 might be the D (6 bases). Trimming stripped 5 bases from V and 4 bases from J, with 14 bases between. CDR1 and CDR2 (germline): SQVTM, ANQGSEA. The CDR3 totals 13 residues. The CDR3 DNA follows: TGCAGCGTTCGCAGGGGTGGGGGAGAGACCCAGTACTTC. This gives the protein CSVRRGGGETQYF.

V and J are TRBV5-1 and TRBJ2-5; 10 bases map to TRBD1. Germline CDR1 is SGHRS and CDR2 is YFSETQ. V shed 4 bases and J 1 base; nucleotides not matched to a gene: 4. The length of the CDR3 is 15 residues. This chain's CDR3 is CASSARTGGQETQYF. CDR3 nucleotide sequence: TGCGCCAGCAGCGCTCGGACAGGGGGCCAAGAGACCCAGTACTTC.

The CDR3 protein is CASSPSTGAGYTF. CDR3 in DNA: TGTGCCAGCAGCCCCTCGACAGGGGCTGGCTACACCTTC. The chain is built from TRBV9 and TRBJ1-2; 8 bases agree with TRBD1. CDR3 length equals 13 residues. Germline assignment: CDR1 SGDLS and CDR2 YYNGEE. V shed 4 bases and J 7 bases; nucleotides not matched to a gene: 6.

This sequence joins TRBV28 and TRBJ2-7; 8 positions agree with TRBD1. The J segment lost 3 bases and the V segment lost 7 bases, leaving 11 bases of the junction unmatched. CDR3 size: 15 residues. Germline V lookup: CDR1 MDHEN, CDR2 SYDVKM. The CDR3 protein is CASTPLGTGLYEQYF. CDR3 DNA sequence: TGTGCCAGCACCCCGCTGGGGACAGGACTCTACGAGCAGTACTTC.

The chain employs TRBV11-2 and TRBJ2-7; D is perhaps TRBD1 or TRBD2 (7 bases each). This CDR3 region has 14 residues. Germline CDR1 SGHAT, CDR2 FQNNGV. Trimming removed 3 bases at V and 6 bases at J, with 15 bases between. The CDR3 coding sequence is TGTGCCAGCAGCTTGGGGAGGGGGCAGGGCGAGCAGTACTTC. Residues: CASSLGRGQGEQYF.

The chain recombines TRBV5-4 with TRBJ2-7, with D perhaps matching TRBD1 or TRBD2 (6 bases each). Germline V gene sequence: CDR1 SGHNT, CDR2 YYREEE (reference sequence). This CDR3 spans 14 amino acids. Trimming stripped 4 bases from V and 5 bases from J, with 16 bases between. The DNA for the CDR3 is TGTGCCAGCAGCCTCAAGGGGGGACGCGACGAGCAGTACTTC. Translated, it gives CASSLKGGRDEQYF.

CDR3 in amino acids: CASSLAEGYNEQFF. The CDR3 coding sequence is TGTGCCAGCAGCTTAGCCGAGGGATACAATGAGCAGTTCTTC. This chain joins TRBV7-8 and TRBJ2-1; tentative D call: TRBD2 (5 bases). The V gene lost 0 bases and the J gene lost 4 bases, with 7 bases spanning the gap. Germline values: CDR1 SGHVS, CDR2 FQNEAQ. The CDR3 is 14 amino acids.